This T cell receptor (beta chain) came from a study of blood T cell repertoires in COVID-19. Study-wide background: T cells, B-cell-depleted T cells, or PBMCs supplied cDNA or gDNA.

CDR1 is SGHRS and CDR2 is YFSETQ in the germline V gene. The CDR3 runs 15 residues. The V segment lost 4 bases and the J segment 5 bases; nucleotides outside the gene matches: 9. Original methodology: Estimation of nucleated cell counts was performed using reference gene primer amplification. Produced via immunoSEQ multiplex PCR; TCRdb's table is partial and in-frame only. The D gene and trimming were derived from the DNA, and the V and J assignments and clone size from that table. The sample gives 130,000 to 150,000 clones, more than 65% of which show up once; roughly 7.2% is in the top ten. The sequence was collected from a woman in her fifties or sixties in a cohort sampled during active or convalescent COVID-19. The sample taken for sequencing was peripheral blood. The rearrangement uses TRBV5-1 and TRBJ1-5; TRBD1 matches 7 bases. The CDR3 DNA reads TGCGCCAGCAGCCCCGGGACAGTTCCCGATCAGCCCCAGCATTTT. Its translation: CASSPGTVPDQPQHF.